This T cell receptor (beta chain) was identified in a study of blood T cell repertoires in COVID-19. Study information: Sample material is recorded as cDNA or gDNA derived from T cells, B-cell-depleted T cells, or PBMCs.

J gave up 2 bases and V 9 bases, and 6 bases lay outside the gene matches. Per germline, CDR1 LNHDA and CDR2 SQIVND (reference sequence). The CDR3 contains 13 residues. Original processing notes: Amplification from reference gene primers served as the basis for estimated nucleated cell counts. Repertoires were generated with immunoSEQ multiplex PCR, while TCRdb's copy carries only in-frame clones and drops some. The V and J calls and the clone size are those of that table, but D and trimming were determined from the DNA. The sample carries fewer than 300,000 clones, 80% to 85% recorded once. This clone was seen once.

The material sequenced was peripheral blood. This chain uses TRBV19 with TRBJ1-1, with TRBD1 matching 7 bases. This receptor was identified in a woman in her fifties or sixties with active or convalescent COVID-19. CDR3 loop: CASQTGTNTEAFF. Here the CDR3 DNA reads TGTGCCAGCCAGACAGGGACCAACACTGAAGCTTTCTTT.